This T cell receptor beta chain was observed in a study of blood T cell repertoires in COVID-19 (dated by TCRdb to 2018 to 2021). Regarding the study in general: Samples from collaborators originated in the United States, Italy and Spain and spanned both the acute and convalescent phases of COVID-19. Samples came from the ongoing ImmuneRACE study (first 160 participants) plus 1,254 subjects from 6 global collaborators. A de-identified subject ID, COVID-19 status, age in years and sex were almost always included in the sample metadata. HLA class I and class II types, where available, came from metadata supplied by the sample provider rather than from assay-based typing. The dataset comprised deeply sampled blood TCRbeta repertoires from subjects exposed to, actively infected with, or recovered from COVID-19. The material from the prospective study consisted of cDNA or gDNA derived from T cells, B-cell-depleted T cells, or PBMCs. The repertoires were made available in a free public database intended to serve as a resource for research on the immune response to SARS-CoV-2.

The immunoSEQ Assay, a bias-controlled multiplex PCR, was used to amplify TCRbeta CDR3 regions from genomic DNA. The authors processed their data as follows. Within the assay, amplification of reference gene primers was used to estimate how many nucleated cells each sample contained. To quantify the absolute abundance of each unique TCRbeta CDR3 rearrangement, sequence reads were collapsed and filtered. For each sample, productive Simpson clonality was calculated by taking the square root of Simpson's diversity index across productive rearrangements. TCRdb obtained this table from immuneACCESS and retained in-frame rearrangements with V and J assigned. These tables miss some clones; where compared with another copy, unresolved V genes account for less than half of the shortfall, and the remainder is unexplained. That table is the source of V, J and clone size, and D and trimming were worked out from the DNA. Counted in this sample were about 240,000 clones; roughly 86% of them appeared once. The ten largest clones capture under 9% of the sample.

On the study overall, not on this receptor specifically: How much clinical and demographic metadata was included differed by source and by participant, and the metadata was provided uncurated.

About this clone itself: Its binding antigen is unknown. No quality values exist for individual bases; no much larger clone is one base distant.

The germline V gene (reference sequence) gives CDR1 as MNHEY and CDR2 as SMNVEV. CDR3 length: 13 amino acids, cysteine to phenylalanine. Only CDR3 DNA remains: 39 bases, in frame from the first base. The germline ends are 11 bases apart after V is trimmed by 4 bases and J by 5 bases. Collaborating institutions collected whole blood in K2EDTA tubes following their own protocols. Collaborator samples were shipped for TCRbeta analysis as frozen whole blood, isolated PBMCs, or DNA extracted from either sample type. This chain joins TRBV27 to TRBJ1-1, with no D gene named confidently. The clonotype was recovered from a woman between 65 and 79 years old with active or convalescent COVID-19. Source material: peripheral blood. CDR3 protein: CASSYRAGTEAFF. In nucleotide form, the sequence is TGTGCCAGCAGTTATCGAGCAGGAACTGAAGCTTTCTTT.